Listed below are T cell receptor beta chains from one sample, sequenced in a study of blood T cell repertoires in COVID-19. Sequenced by immunoSEQ multiplex PCR; TCRdb stores in-frame clones only, minus some. The sample contains under 200,000 clones, 65% to 85% of which appear only once. The sequenced sample consisted of PBMCs or T cells enriched from blood (not recorded which). The receptors shown here come from a woman in her forties with acute COVID-19. Each CDR3 is given with its conserved first and last residue. D genes are given only for firm matches. Clone size is shown for a subset of rows, as once, few, many or a class of expanded clone.

clone size	V gene	J gene	D gene	CDR3 DNA	CDR3 protein
once	TRBV6-1	TRBJ2-3	TRBD1	TGTGCCAGCAGTGAAGGACAGGGTTGGACAGATACGCAGTATTTT	CASSEGQGWTDTQYF
few	TRBV5-1	TRBJ1-2	NA	TGCGCCAGCAGCTTGCCCCAGGGGATCAACACCTTC	CASSLPQGINTF
NA	TRBV5-1	TRBJ1-3	TRBD1	TGCGCCAGCAGCTCGGGACAGGTCTCTGGAAACACCATATATTTT	CASSSGQVSGNTIYF
NA	TRBV27	TRBJ2-7	TRBD1	TGTGCCAGCAGTTCGTGGACAGGGAACGAGCAGTACTTC	CASSSWTGNEQYF
NA	TRBV2	TRBJ2-1	NA	TGTGCCAGCAGTTTGAGCTCAGGGTTCTTC	CASSLSSGFF
NA	TRBV5-1	TRBJ2-2	TRBD2	TGCGCCAGCAGCTTGACTAGCGGAAGTACCGGGGAGCTGTTTTTT	CASSLTSGSTGELFF
NA	TRBV10-3	TRBJ2-7	NA	TGTGCCATCGGGGGATCGGGAGAACGAGGCGAGCAGTACTTC	CAIGGSGERGEQYF
many	TRBV11-2	TRBJ2-3	NA	TGTGCCAGCACCCCCAGGGGAAGCGGCACTGATACGCAGTATTTT	CASTPRGSGTDTQYF
many	TRBV6-2/TRBV6-3	TRBJ1-2	NA	TGTGCCAGCAGTTCAAGAAACGGGGGCTACACCTTC	CASSSRNGGYTF
few	TRBV5-6	TRBJ1-1	NA	TGTGCCAGCAGTTTTAGCCCGATGGTGAACACTGAAGCTTTCTTT	CASSFSPMVNTEAFF
many	TRBV27	TRBJ2-1	NA	TGTGCCAGCAGTCCTCGGCGAGGGGGCAATGAGCAGTTCTTC	CASSPRRGGNEQFF
NA	TRBV5-1	TRBJ1-1	NA	TGCGCCAGCAGTTATACGACAGGCTTGGGCACTGAAGCTTTCTTT	CASSYTTGLGTEAFF
NA	TRBV6-4	TRBJ1-3	NA	TGTGCCAGCAGTCCCTGCAGGGCCCCCAGTTCTGGAAACACCATATATTTT	CASSPCRAPSSGNTIYF
NA	TRBV3-1/TRBV3-2	TRBJ2-6	NA	TGTGCCAGCAGCCTCGCGTGGTCTGGGGCCAACGTCCTGACTTTC	CASSLAWSGANVLTF
NA	TRBV5-1	TRBJ2-7	TRBD2	TGCGCCAGCAGCTCGCTACCGACTAGCGGGCGGGATGGAGAGCAGTACTTC	CASSSLPTSGRDGEQYF
NA	TRBV11-3	TRBJ2-7	NA	TGTGCCAGCAGCTTAGACGGGGGAGGGGGCTACGAGCAGTACTTC	CASSLDGGGGYEQYF
NA	TRBV25-1	TRBJ1-1	TRBD1	TGTGCCAGCAGTGTGACAGGGGTCGGCACTGAAGCTTTCTTT	CASSVTGVGTEAFF
few	TRBV7-9	TRBJ2-1	TRBD2	TGTGCCAGCAGCTCGACGAGGGGACTAGCGGGAGCCTACAATGAGCAGTTCTTC	CASSSTRGLAGAYNEQFF
NA	TRBV6-5	TRBJ2-3	TRBD2	TGTGCCAGCAGTTACTGGCGGGGGAGCACAGATACGCAGTATTTT	CASSYWRGSTDTQYF
NA	TRBV18	TRBJ1-1	NA	TGTGCCAGCTCACAGACCGGGACAACGAACACTGAAGCTTTCTTT	CASSQTGTTNTEAFF
NA	TRBV5-1	TRBJ1-1	NA	TGCGCCAGCAGCTTGGAAGCGGGGCTAATGTACACTGAAGCTTTCTTT	CASSLEAGLMYTEAFF
NA	TRBV11-2	TRBJ2-2	NA	TGTGCCAGCAGCTCTAGGAGGGGACCCGGGGAGCTGTTTTTT	CASSSRRGPGELFF
NA	TRBV4-1	TRBJ1-2	TRBD1	TGCGCCAGCAGCCGCCCACAGGGGGCTGACTATGGCTACACCTTC	CASSRPQGADYGYTF
NA	TRBV27	TRBJ2-1	TRBD2	TGTGCCAGCAGTTTAATTGGGGGAGGAGGGCCCCAGCGGGAGGTCGATGAGCAGTTCTTC	CASSLIGGGGPQREVDEQFF
NA	TRBV2	TRBJ2-1	TRBD1	TGTGCCAGCAGTGAGTCGCCGGGACAGGGGAATGAGCAGTTCTTC	CASSESPGQGNEQFF
NA	TRBV5-4	TRBJ1-2	TRBD1	TGTGCCAGCAGCACCTGGACAGGGGAAGGCTACACCTTC	CASSTWTGEGYTF
NA	TRBV2	TRBJ2-7	TRBD2	TGTGCCAGCAGTGTGCTAGCGGGGGACTACGAGCAGTACTTC	CASSVLAGDYEQYF
NA	TRBV5-1	TRBJ2-1	NA	TGCGCCAGCAGCCCTGACAGGAACAATGAGCAGTTCTTC	CASSPDRNNEQFF
NA	TRBV2	TRBJ1-2	TRBD1	TGTGCCGCCGGGACAGCGACCTTTAACTATGGCTACACCTTC	CAAGTATFNYGYTF
NA	TRBV19	TRBJ2-2	TRBD1	TGTGCCAGTAGTATCCAGGGGGTCACCGGGGAGCTGTTTTTT	CASSIQGVTGELFF
NA	TRBV11-1	TRBJ2-5	NA	TGTGCCAGCAGCTTGATGGGCAACCCCCAAGAGACCCAGTACTTC	CASSLMGNPQETQYF
NA	TRBV11-1	TRBJ1-1	TRBD1	TGTGCCAGCAGCCAGAATCGACAGGGTTGGAGCACTGAAGCTTTCTTT	CASSQNRQGWSTEAFF
NA	TRBV5-1	TRBJ1-1	NA	TGCGCCAGCAGCTCGGGAGTTGGCACTGAAGCTTTCTTT	CASSSGVGTEAFF
few	TRBV25-1	TRBJ1-1	TRBD1	TGTGCCAGCAGTGCAACGACAGGGGACACTGAAGCTTTCTTT	CASSATTGDTEAFF
NA	TRBV7-9	TRBJ2-1	NA	TGTGCCAGCAGCTCAGCTGGGCCGGGGTACAATGAGCAGTTCTTC	CASSSAGPGYNEQFF
NA	TRBV3-1/TRBV3-2	TRBJ1-2	NA	TGTGCCAGCAGCCAAATCTCCGAGTCAAGCTATGGCTACACCTTC	CASSQISESSYGYTF
NA	TRBV27	TRBJ2-6	TRBD1	TGTGCCAGCAGCCGGGACAGCTCTGGGGCCAACGTCCTGACTTTC	CASSRDSSGANVLTF
once	TRBV24-1	TRBJ2-1	TRBD2	TGTGCCACCAGTGTTGGACTAGCTGGCGATGAGCAGTTCTTC	CATSVGLAGDEQFF
NA	TRBV2	TRBJ2-2	TRBD2	TGTGCCAGCAGTGGACTAGCGGGAGTCGATACCGGGGAGCTGTTTTTT	CASSGLAGVDTGELFF
NA	TRBV19	TRBJ2-2	NA	TGTGCCAGTAGCCAATTCGGACAGAGCGGGGAGCTGTTTTTT	CASSQFGQSGELFF
many	TRBV6-4	TRBJ2-3	TRBD2	TGTGCCAGCAGGCCGGGACTAGGGGACACAGATACGCAGTATTTT	CASRPGLGDTDTQYF
NA	TRBV27	TRBJ2-1	NA	TGTGCCAGCAGCTTCAGGGTGACTGACCGAGCCTACAATGAGCAGTTCTTC	CASSFRVTDRAYNEQFF
NA	TRBV19	TRBJ1-5	NA	TGTGCCAGTAGTAGGGGAGCGGGGGAGTGGAATCAGCCCCAGCATTTT	CASSRGAGEWNQPQHF
NA	TRBV12-5	TRBJ2-7	NA	TGTGCTAGTGTTAGCCCCTGGGGGCAAGAGCAGTACTTC	CASVSPWGQEQYF
NA	TRBV30	TRBJ1-6	NA	TGTGCCTGGAGTGTTGCAGGGTACAACGGAAATTCACCCCTCCACTTT	CAWSVAGYNGNSPLHF